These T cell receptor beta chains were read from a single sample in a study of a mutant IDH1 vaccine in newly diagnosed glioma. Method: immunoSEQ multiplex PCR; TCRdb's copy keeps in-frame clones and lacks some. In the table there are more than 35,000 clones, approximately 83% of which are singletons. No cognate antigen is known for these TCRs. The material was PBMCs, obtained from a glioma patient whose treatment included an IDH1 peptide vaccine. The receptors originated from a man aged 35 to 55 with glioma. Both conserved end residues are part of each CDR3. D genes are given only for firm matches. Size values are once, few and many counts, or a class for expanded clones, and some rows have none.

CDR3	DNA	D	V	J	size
CASSPQGTDPYEQYF	TGTGCCAGCAGCCCCCAGGGGACGGACCCATACGAGCAGTACTTC	-	TRBV6-5	TRBJ2-7	-
CASNPGLAGGPRNEQYF	TGTGCCAGTAACCCGGGACTAGCGGGAGGGCCGAGAAACGAGCAGTACTTC	TRBD2	TRBV7-3	TRBJ2-7	-
CASSFQFSYEQYF	TGTGCCAGCAGCTTCCAATTTTCCTACGAGCAGTACTTC	-	TRBV11-3	TRBJ2-7	-
CASSFTSLEQFF	TGTGCCAGCAGCTTTACTAGCCTTGAGCAGTTCTTC	-	TRBV14	TRBJ2-1	-
CASSFPTSGDYEQYF	TGTGCCAGCAGCTTTCCCACTAGCGGGGACTACGAGCAGTACTTC	TRBD2	TRBV5-4	TRBJ2-7	-
CSARRGGEQYF	TGCAGTGCTAGACGAGGGGGGGAGCAGTACTTC	-	TRBV20-1	TRBJ2-7	few
CASSFVSSGSTQYF	TGTGCCAGCAGTTTCGTATCTAGCGGGAGCACGCAGTATTTT	TRBD2	TRBV27	TRBJ2-3	-
CASSPPGRKEQFF	TGTGCCAGCAGCCCTCCGGGACGGAAAGAGCAGTTCTTC	-	TRBV6-5	TRBJ2-1	-
CASSAIQASNTEAFF	TGTGCCAGCAGTGCGATACAAGCATCGAACACTGAAGCTTTCTTT	-	TRBV6-1	TRBJ1-1	-
CASSVEAPGLYGYTF	TGTGCCAGCAGCGTAGAGGCCCCAGGCCTCTATGGCTACACCTTC	-	TRBV9	TRBJ1-2	-
CASSEVFTGQPQHF	TGTGCCAGCAGTGAAGTCTTTACAGGCCAGCCCCAGCATTTT	-	TRBV2	TRBJ1-5	-
CASSSQNYGYTF	TGTGCCAGCAGCTCCCAAAACTATGGCTACACCTTC	-	TRBV5-4	TRBJ1-2	-
CASSADMGPPYEQYF	TGTGCCAGCAGTGCCGACATGGGCCCCCCTTACGAGCAGTACTTC	-	TRBV5-5	TRBJ2-7	-
CASSPRTVYDYGYTF	TGTGCCAGCAGCCCTAGGACAGTTTACGACTATGGCTACACCTTC	-	TRBV7-9	TRBJ1-2	-
CASSLLRGWAYYGYTF	TGTGCCAGCAGCCTCCTTAGGGGTTGGGCCTACTATGGCTACACCTTC	-	TRBV5-6	TRBJ1-2	few
CASSLAAGVSTEAFF	TGTGCCAGCAGCTTAGCGGCGGGGGTGAGCACTGAAGCTTTCTTT	-	TRBV7-9	TRBJ1-1	-
CASSHSGQGRGNEKLFF	TGCGCCAGCAGCCATAGCGGACAGGGCCGGGGTAATGAAAAACTGTTTTTT	TRBD1	TRBV5-1	TRBJ1-4	few
CASSLGPSTLHF	TGCGCCAGCAGCCTCGGTCCCTCGACCCTCCACTTT	-	TRBV4-1	TRBJ1-6	-
CASSGRDRTYEQYF	TGTGCCAGCAGCGGCCGGGACAGGACCTACGAGCAGTACTTC	TRBD1	TRBV13	TRBJ2-7	-
CASKRGILSEKLFF	TGTGCCAGCAAAAGGGGAATCCTCAGTGAAAAACTGTTTTTT	-	TRBV6-1	TRBJ1-4	medium-sized
CASSETLLRPQHF	TGTGCCAGCAGTGAAACGCTGCTTCGGCCCCAGCATTTT	-	TRBV6-1	TRBJ1-5	-
CASSLVNSPNTGELFF	TGTGCCAGCAGCTTAGTGAATTCACCCAACACCGGGGAGCTGTTTTTT	-	TRBV7-8	TRBJ2-2	-
CASSPNSPEQYF	TGTGCCAGCTCACCAAACAGCCCGGAGCAGTACTTC	-	TRBV18	TRBJ2-7	-
CASSQNDRLVITDTQYF	TGCGCCAGCAGCCAAAACGACAGGCTCGTTATCACAGATACGCAGTATTTT	-	TRBV4-1	TRBJ2-3	-
CASRAGQGSEQYF	TGTGCCAGCAGGGCGGGACAGGGATCCGAGCAGTACTTC	TRBD1	TRBV2	TRBJ2-7	-
CASSWDRTYNEQFF	TGTGCCAGCAGCTGGGACAGGACCTACAATGAGCAGTTCTTC	TRBD1	TRBV11-3	TRBJ2-1	-
CASTHRQGGNNQPQHF	TGTGCCAGTACCCATAGACAGGGAGGTAACAATCAGCCCCAGCATTTT	TRBD1	TRBV19	TRBJ1-5	few
CASSSIPNQPQHF	TGCGCCAGCAGCTCAATCCCTAATCAGCCCCAGCATTTT	-	TRBV5-1	TRBJ1-5	-
CASSLYGTGTVDTIYF	TGTGCCAGCAGCTTGTACGGGACCGGGACTGTTGACACCATATATTTT	-	TRBV5-4	TRBJ1-3	-
CASSPELAGVREQYF	TGTGCCAGCAGCCCCGAGCTAGCGGGAGTAAGGGAGCAGTACTTC	TRBD2	TRBV7-3	TRBJ2-7	-
CASSLGGGPSEQYF	TGTGCCAGCAGCTTAGGGGGAGGGCCGTCCGAGCAGTACTTC	TRBD2	TRBV7-2	TRBJ2-7	-
CASSSRLPNTEAFF	TGTGCCAGCAGCTCTCGTCTGCCTAACACTGAAGCTTTCTTT	-	TRBV7-8	TRBJ1-1	-
CSARGFGYTF	TGCAGTGCTAGGGGGTTCGGCTACACCTTC	-	TRBV20-1	TRBJ1-2	few
CASSPPRDTDTQYF	TGTGCCAGCAGTCCTCCCAGGGACACAGATACGCAGTATTTT	-	TRBV28	TRBJ2-3	-
CASSLEGLMNTEAFF	TGTGCCAGCAGCTTAGAGGGACTTATGAACACTGAAGCTTTCTTT	-	TRBV7-9	TRBJ1-1	-
CASSVGTSGYWGTQYF	TGTGCCAGCAGCGTCGGGACTAGCGGGTACTGGGGGACCCAGTACTTC	TRBD2	TRBV9	TRBJ2-5	-
CATSRGDRAGANVLTF	TGTGCCACCAGCAGAGGGGACAGGGCTGGGGCCAACGTCCTGACTTTC	TRBD1	TRBV15	TRBJ2-6	-
CASSQDTGGSAGANVLTF	TGTGCCAGCAGCCAAGATACAGGGGGAAGCGCTGGGGCCAACGTCCTGACTTTC	TRBD1	TRBV4-2	TRBJ2-6	once
CASSSRQGFSYEQYF	TGTGCCAGTAGTTCACGACAGGGGTTTAGTTACGAGCAGTACTTC	TRBD1	TRBV19	TRBJ2-7	-
CASRSQGWTEAFF	TGCGCCAGCCGCTCACAGGGTTGGACTGAAGCTTTCTTT	-	TRBV5-1	TRBJ1-1	once
CATSRDSGSAGELFF	TGTGCCACCAGCAGAGATTCAGGGTCGGCCGGGGAGCTGTTTTTT	-	TRBV15	TRBJ2-2	-
CASHIGTVSNQPQHF	TGTGCCAGCCATATAGGGACAGTTAGCAATCAGCCCCAGCATTTT	TRBD1	TRBV6-6	TRBJ1-5	-
CASSEVTIASGNIQYF	TGTGCCAGCAGTGAAGTGACCATAGCCTCCGGAAACATTCAGTACTTC	-	TRBV25-1	TRBJ2-4	-
CSVSAGAFDEQFF	TGCAGCGTTTCGGCGGGAGCTTTCGATGAGCAGTTCTTC	TRBD2	TRBV29-1	TRBJ2-1	-
CASSLTGTSGSQETQYF	TGTGCCAGCAGCTTAACGGGGACTAGCGGCTCCCAAGAGACCCAGTACTTC	TRBD2	TRBV7-8	TRBJ2-5	few
CASSSSGNEQFF	TGTGCCAGCAGTTCTAGCGGCAATGAGCAGTTCTTC	TRBD2	TRBV7-3	TRBJ2-1	-
CASSQAGGTYGYTF	TGCGCCAGCAGCCAAGCAGGGGGAACCTATGGCTACACCTTC	TRBD1	TRBV4-3	TRBJ1-2	-
CASSFGEVYEQYF	TGTGCCAGCAGTTTCGGAGAGGTCTACGAGCAGTACTTC	-	TRBV4-2	TRBJ2-7	-
CASSIRWNTEAFF	TGTGCCAGTAGTATTCGGTGGAACACTGAAGCTTTCTTT	-	TRBV19	TRBJ1-1	few